A single T cell receptor beta chain is shown here with its context. This specimen comes from a study of OX40 agonist ivuxolimab in advanced cancers. The CDR3 totals 15 residues. The V gene's germline CDR1 is SGHRS and CDR2 YFSETQ. Trimming took off 2 bases at V and 0 bases at J, with 12 bases between the two ends. Some clones are missing from TCRdb's copy, which holds only in-frame ones; the method was immunoSEQ multiplex PCR. The sample lists 70,000 or so clones, about 83% occurring once. The sequencing here drew on CD4+ or CD8+ T cells sorted from blood, taken in a trial of the OX40 agonist ivuxolimab. This sequence was found in an adult with an advanced solid tumor such as melanoma, head and neck, liver or kidney cancer. J is TRBJ2-7 and V is TRBV5-1; perhaps TRBD2 as D (5 bases). DNA for the CDR3: TGCGCCAGCAGCTTAGGACTCGTCGGCTCCTACGAGCAGTACTTC. It yields the protein CASSLGLVGSYEQYF.